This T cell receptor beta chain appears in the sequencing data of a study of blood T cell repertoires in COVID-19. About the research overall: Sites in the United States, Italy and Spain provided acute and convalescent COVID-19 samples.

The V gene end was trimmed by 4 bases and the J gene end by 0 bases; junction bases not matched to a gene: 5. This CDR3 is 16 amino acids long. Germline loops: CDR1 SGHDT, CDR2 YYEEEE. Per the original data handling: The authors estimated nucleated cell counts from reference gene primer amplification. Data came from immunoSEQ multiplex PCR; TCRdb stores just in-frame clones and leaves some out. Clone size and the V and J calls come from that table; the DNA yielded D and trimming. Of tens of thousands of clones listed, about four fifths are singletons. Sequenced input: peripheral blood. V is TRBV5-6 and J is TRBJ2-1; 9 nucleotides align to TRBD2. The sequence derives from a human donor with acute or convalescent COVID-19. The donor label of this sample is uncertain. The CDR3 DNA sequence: TGTGCCAGCAGCCGGACTAGCGCGAGCTCCTACAATGAGCAGTTCTTC. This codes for CASSRTSASSYNEQFF.